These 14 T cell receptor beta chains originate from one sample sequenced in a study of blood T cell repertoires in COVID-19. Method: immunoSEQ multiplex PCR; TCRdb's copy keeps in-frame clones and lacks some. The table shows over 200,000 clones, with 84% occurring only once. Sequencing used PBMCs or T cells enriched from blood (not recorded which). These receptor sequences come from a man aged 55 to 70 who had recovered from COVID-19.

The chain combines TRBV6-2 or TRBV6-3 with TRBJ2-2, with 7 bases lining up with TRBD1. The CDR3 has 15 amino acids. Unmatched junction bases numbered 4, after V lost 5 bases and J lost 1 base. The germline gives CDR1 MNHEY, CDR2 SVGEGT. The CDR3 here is CASSRRTGNTGELFF. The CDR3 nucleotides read TGTGCCAGCAGTCGAAGGACAGGGAACACCGGGGAGCTGTTTTTT.

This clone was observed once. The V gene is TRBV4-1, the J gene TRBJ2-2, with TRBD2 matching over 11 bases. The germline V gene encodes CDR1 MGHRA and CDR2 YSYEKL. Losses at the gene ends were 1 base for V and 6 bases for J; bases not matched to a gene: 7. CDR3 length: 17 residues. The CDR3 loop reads CASSQGVGTSGSGELFF. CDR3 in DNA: TGCGCCAGCAGCCAAGGGGTGGGGACTAGCGGCTCCGGGGAGCTGTTTTTT.

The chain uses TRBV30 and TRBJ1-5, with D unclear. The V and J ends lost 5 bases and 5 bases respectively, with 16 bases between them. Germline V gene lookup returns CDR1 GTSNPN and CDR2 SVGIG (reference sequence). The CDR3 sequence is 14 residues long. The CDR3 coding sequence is TGTGCCTGGGGCCCGGGAGGGCGTGATCAGCCCCAGCATTTT. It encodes CAWGPGGRDQPQHF.

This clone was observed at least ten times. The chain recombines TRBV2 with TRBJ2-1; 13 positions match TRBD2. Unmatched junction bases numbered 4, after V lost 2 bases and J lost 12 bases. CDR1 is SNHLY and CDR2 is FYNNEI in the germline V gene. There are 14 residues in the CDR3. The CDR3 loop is CASSETSGGAGQFF. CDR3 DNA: TGTGCCAGCAGTGAAACTAGCGGGGGGGCCGGGCAGTTCTTC.

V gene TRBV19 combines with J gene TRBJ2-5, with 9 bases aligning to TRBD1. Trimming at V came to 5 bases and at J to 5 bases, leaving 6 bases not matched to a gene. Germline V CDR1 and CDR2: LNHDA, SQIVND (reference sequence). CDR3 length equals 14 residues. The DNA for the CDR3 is TGTGCCAGTAGTTGGACAGGGGCAGGGGAGACCCAGTACTTC. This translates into CASSWTGAGETQYF.

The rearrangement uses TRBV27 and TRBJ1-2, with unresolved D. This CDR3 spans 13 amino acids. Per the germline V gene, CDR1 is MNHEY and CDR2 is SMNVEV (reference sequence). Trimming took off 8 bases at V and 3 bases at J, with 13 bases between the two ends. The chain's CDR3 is CASRQSGDYGYTF. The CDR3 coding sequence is TGTGCCAGCCGCCAAAGTGGAGACTATGGCTACACCTTC.

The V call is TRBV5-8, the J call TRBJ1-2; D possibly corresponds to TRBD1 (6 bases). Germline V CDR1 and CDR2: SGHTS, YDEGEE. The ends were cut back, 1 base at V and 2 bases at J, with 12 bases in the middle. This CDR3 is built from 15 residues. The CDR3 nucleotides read TGTGCCAGCAGCTTGCGGGGGGCGGGGAACTATGGCTACACCTTC. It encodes CASSLRGAGNYGYTF.

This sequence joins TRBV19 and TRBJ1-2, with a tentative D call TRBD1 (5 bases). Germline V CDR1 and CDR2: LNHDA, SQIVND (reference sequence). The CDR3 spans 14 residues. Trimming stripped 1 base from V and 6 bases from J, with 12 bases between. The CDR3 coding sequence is TGTGCCAGTAGTATAGGGACATATGAAAATGGCTACACCTTC. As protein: CASSIGTYENGYTF.

CDR3 loop: CSVRRGGGYTF. CDR3 DNA sequence: TGCAGCGTTCGCAGGGGTGGAGGCTACACCTTC. V usage is TRBV29-1 and J usage is TRBJ1-2; D perhaps matches TRBD1 (6 bases). V was shortened by 5 bases and J by 8 bases, with 12 bases between the two germline ends. Germline assignment: CDR1 SQVTM and CDR2 ANQGSEA. The CDR3 is 11 amino acids. The full variable domain, its missing parts supplied by reference TRBV29-1 and TRBJ1-2, is SAVISQKPSRDICQRGTSLTIQCQVDSQVTMMFWYRQQPGQSLTLIATANQGSEATYESGFVIDKFPISRPNLTFSTLTVSNMSPEDSSIYLCSVRRGGGYTFGSGTRLTVV.

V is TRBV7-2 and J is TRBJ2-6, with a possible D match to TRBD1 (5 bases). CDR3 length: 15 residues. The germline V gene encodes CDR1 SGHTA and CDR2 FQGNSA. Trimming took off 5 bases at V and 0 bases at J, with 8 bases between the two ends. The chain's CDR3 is CASSIDSSGANVLTF. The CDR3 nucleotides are TGTGCCAGCAGCATCGACAGCTCTGGGGCCAACGTCCTGACTTTC.

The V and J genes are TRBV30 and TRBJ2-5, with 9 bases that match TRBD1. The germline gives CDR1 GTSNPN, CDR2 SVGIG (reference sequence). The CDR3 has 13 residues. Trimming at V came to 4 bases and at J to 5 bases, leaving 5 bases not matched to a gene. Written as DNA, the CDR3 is TGTGCCTGGATCACAGGGGGCAGCGAGACCCAGTACTTC. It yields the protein CAWITGGSETQYF.

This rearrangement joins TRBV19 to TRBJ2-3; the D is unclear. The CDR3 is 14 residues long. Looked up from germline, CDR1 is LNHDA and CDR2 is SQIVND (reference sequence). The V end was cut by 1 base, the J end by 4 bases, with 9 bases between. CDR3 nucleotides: TGTGCCAGTAGTATAGGAGAAGTCGCAGATACGCAGTATTTT. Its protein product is CASSIGEVADTQYF. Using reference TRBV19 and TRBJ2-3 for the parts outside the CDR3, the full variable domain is DGGITQSPKYLFRKEGQNVTLSCEQNLNHDAMYWYRQDPGQGLRLIYYSQIVNDFQKGDIAEGYSVSREKKESFPLTVTSAQKNPTAFYLCASSIGEVADTQYFGPGTRLTVL.

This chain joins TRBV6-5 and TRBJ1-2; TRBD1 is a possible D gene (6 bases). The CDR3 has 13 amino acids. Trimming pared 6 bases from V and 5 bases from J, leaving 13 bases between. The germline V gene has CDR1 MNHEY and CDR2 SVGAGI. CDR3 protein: CASRTGSPYGYTF. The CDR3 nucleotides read TGTGCCAGCAGGACAGGTTCCCCTTATGGCTACACCTTC.

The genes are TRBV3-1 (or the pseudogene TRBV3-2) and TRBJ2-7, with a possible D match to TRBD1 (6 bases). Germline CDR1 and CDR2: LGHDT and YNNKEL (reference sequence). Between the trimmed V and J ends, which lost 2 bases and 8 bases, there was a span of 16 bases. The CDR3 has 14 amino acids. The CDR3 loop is CASSQPGQLWQQYF. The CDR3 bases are TGTGCCAGCAGCCAACCTGGACAGCTTTGGCAGCAGTACTTC.